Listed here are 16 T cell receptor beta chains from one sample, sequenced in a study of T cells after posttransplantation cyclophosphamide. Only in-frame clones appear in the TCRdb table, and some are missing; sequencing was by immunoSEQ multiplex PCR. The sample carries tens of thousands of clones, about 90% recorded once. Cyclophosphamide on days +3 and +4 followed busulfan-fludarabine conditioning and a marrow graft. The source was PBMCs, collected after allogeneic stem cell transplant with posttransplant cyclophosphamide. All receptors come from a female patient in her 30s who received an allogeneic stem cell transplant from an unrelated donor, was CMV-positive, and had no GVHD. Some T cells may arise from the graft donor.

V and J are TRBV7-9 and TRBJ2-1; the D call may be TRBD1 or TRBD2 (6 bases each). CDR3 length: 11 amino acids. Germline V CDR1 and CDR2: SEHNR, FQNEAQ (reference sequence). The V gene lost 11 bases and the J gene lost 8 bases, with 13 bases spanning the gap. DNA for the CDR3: TGTGCCGGCACAGGGACTGATGAGCAGTTCTTC. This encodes CAGTGTDEQFF.

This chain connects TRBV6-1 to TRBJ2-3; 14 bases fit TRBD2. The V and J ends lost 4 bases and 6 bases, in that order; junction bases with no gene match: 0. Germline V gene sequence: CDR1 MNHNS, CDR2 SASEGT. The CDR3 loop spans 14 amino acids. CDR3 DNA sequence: TGTGCCAGCAGTGGGACTAGCGGGGGGGATACGCAGTATTTT. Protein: CASSGTSGGDTQYF.

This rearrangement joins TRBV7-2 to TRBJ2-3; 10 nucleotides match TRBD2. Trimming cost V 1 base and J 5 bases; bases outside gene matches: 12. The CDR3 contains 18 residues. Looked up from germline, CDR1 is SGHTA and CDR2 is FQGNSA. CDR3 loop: CASSLVAWSGGAKDTQYF. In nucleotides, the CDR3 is TGTGCCAGCAGCTTAGTTGCGTGGAGCGGGGGGGCAAAAGATACGCAGTATTTT.

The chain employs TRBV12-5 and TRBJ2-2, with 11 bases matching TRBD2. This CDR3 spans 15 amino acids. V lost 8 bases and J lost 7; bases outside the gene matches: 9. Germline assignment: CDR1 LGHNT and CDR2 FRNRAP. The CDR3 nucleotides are TGTGCTAGTAGAGCCCTAGCGGGGGGAATCGGGGAGCTGTTTTTT. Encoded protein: CASRALAGGIGELFF. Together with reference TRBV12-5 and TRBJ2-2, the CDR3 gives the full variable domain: DARVTQTPRHKVTEMGQEVTMRCQPILGHNTVFWYRQTMMQGLELLAYFRNRAPLDDSGMPKDRFSAEMPDATLATLKIQPSEPRDSAVYFCASRALAGGIGELFFGEGSRLTVL.

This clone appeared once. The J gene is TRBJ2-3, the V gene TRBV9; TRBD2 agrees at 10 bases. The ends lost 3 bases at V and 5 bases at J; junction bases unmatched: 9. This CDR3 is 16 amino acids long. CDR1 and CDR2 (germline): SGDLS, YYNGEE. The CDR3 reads CASSDGTSANRDTQYF. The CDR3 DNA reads TGTGCCAGCAGCGATGGGACTAGCGCGAATCGAGATACGCAGTATTTT.

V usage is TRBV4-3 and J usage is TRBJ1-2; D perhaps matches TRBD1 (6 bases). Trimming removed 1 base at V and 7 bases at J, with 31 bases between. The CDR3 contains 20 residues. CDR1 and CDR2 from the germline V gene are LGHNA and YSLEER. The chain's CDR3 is CASSQGVPRHREGTGGGYTF. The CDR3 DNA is TGCGCCAGCAGCCAAGGTGTCCCTCGACACAGGGAGGGGACTGGGGGTGGCTACACCTTC.

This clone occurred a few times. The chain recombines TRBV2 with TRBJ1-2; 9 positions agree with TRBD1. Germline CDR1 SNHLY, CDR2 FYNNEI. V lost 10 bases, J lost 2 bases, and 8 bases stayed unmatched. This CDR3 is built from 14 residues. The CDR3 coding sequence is TGTGCCACCACCGGGACAGGGTGGAACTATGGCTACACCTTC. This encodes CATTGTGWNYGYTF.

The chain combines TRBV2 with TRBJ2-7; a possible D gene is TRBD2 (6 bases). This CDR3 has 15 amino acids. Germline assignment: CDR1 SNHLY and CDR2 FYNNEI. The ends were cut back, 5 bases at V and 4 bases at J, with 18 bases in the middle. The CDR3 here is CASSPWIAENYEQYF. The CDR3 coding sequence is TGTGCCAGCAGTCCCTGGATAGCGGAAAATTACGAGCAGTACTTC.

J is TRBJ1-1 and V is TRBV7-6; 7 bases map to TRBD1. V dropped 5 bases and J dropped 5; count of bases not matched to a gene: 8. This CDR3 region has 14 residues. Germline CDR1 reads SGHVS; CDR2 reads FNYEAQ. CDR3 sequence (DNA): TGTGCCAGCAGCCCCGGCAGGGGGTGGACTGAAGCTTTCTTT. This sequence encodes CASSPGRGWTEAFF.

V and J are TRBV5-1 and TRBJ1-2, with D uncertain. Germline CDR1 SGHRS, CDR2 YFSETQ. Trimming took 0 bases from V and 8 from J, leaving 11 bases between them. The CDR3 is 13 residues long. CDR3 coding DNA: TGCGCCAGCAGCTTGGCCCCCCTCGGGGGCTACACCTTC. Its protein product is CASSLAPLGGYTF.

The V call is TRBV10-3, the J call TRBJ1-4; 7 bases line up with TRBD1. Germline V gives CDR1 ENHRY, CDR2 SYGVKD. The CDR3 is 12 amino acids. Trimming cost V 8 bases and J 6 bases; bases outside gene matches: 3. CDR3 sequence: CAIGQGDEKLFF. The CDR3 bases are TGTGCCATCGGGCAGGGGGATGAAAAACTGTTTTTT.

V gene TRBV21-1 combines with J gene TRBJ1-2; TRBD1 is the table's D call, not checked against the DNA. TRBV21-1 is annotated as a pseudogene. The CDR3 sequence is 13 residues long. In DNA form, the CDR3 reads TGTGCCAGCAGCAAATTCGACAGCTATGGCTACACCTTC. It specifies CASSKFDSYGYTF.

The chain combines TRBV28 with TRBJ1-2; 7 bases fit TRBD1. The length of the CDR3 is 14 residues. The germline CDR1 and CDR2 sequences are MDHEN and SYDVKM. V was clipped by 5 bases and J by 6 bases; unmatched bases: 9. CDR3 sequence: CASSVTGLGNGYTF. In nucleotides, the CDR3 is TGTGCCAGCAGTGTGACAGGGCTTGGGAATGGCTACACCTTC.

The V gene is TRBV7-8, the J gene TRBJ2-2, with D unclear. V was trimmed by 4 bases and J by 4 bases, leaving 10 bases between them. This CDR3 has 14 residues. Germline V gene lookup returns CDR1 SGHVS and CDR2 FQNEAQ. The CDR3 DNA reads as TGTGCCAGCAGCTCGCGACACGTCACCGGGGAGCTGTTTTTT. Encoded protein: CASSSRHVTGELFF.

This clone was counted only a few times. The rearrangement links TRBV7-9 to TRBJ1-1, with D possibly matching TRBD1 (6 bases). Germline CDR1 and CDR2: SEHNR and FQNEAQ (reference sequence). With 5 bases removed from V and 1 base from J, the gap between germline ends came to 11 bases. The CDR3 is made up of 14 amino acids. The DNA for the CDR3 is TGTGCCAGCAGCCTACAGGGCCCGAACACTGAAGCTTTCTTT. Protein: CASSLQGPNTEAFF. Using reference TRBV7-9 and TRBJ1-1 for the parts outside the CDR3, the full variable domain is DTGVSQNPRHKITKRGQNVTFRCDPISEHNRLYWYRQTLGQGPEFLTYFQNEAQLEKSRLLSDRFSAERPKGSFSTLEIQRTEQGDSAMYLCASSLQGPNTEAFFGQGTRLTVV.

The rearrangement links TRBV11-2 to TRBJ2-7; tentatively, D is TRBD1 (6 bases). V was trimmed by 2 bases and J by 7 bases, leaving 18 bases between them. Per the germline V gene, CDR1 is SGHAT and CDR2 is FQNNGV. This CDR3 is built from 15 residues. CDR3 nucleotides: TGTGCCAGCAGCTTAAAACCTTCACAGGGTCCAGAGCAGTACTTC. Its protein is CASSLKPSQGPEQYF.